This TCR beta chain was captured in a study of T-cell reconstitution after alpha-beta-depleted transplantation in children. This clonotype turned up a few times. This CDR3 region has 16 residues. V lost 0 bases to trimming and J lost 4 bases; unmatched junction nucleotides: 9. Germline V gene lookup returns CDR1 DFQATT and CDR2 SNEGSKA (reference sequence). Researchers prepared the TCRbeta library using unique molecular identifiers, the study reports. TCRdb reprocessed the PCR reads with MiXCR, giving one entry per CDR3 protein. The table shows some 200,000 distinct CDR3 sequences, with 5.5% to 7% occurring only once.

The starting material was PBMCs, obtained before TCRalphabeta/CD19-depleted stem cell transplant. The TCR sequence derives from a girl less than two years old with combined immunodeficiency, due to receive a stem cell transplant. The chain combines TRBV20-1 with TRBJ2-7; 10 nucleotides agree with TRBD2. This CDR3 reads CSARDGSGGGRYEQYF. CDR3 DNA sequence: TGCAGTGCTAGAGATGGGAGCGGGGGGGGACGGTACGAGCAGTACTTC.